The source of this TCR beta chain is a study of T cells after yellow fever vaccination. This clonotype was observed many times. What it binds is unknown. This CDR3 contains 13 residues. V gave up 1 base and J gave up 1 base, with 3 bases separating them. Germline values: CDR1 MNHEY, CDR2 SMNVEV (reference sequence). Study conclusions and caveats: The study re-detected most primary-vaccination clones after the booster (nearly 97% CD4, just over 85% CD8). Contamination by abundant bulk-population clonotypes could be present in FACS-sorted repertoires.

Each CDR3 protein is one row after TCRdb ran MiXCR on the 5' RACE reads. The data contain 500,000 to 650,000 distinct CDR3 sequences, approximately 13% of them singletons. This clonotype originated in a man younger than 45 who received the YFV17D yellow fever vaccine. The sample here was PBMCs, taken on the day of the yellow fever booster vaccination. V and J are TRBV27 and TRBJ2-3, with unresolved D. The CDR3 region has the DNA TGTGCCAGCAGTTTATTTGGCACAGATACGCAGTATTTT. Amino acid sequence: CASSLFGTDTQYF.